The clone carrying this T cell receptor beta chain was seen repeatedly, ten times or more. The data stem from a study of prognosis after radiotherapy for stage I lung cancer. Study-level background: In some eleven patients the tumors were adenocarcinoma, and in roughly 7 they were squamous cell carcinoma. Patients in the cohort never received concurrent therapy with stereotactic body radiotherapy. Distant metastases showed up in a few patients after radiotherapy, at a median of approximately 7 months, while about 16 showed no significant progression.

The genomic DNA TCR beta CDR3 region underwent two rounds of multiplex PCR. Gene-specific primers for each TRBV and TRBJ gene drove first-round PCR. Each CDR3 protein is one row after TCRdb ran MiXCR on the multiplex PCR reads. The repertoire holds some 13,000 distinct CDR3 sequences, with roughly 50% as singletons. This TCR was sampled from a donor aged 50 or older with non-small cell lung cancer. Sequences were derived from PBMCs, sampled before or after stereotactic body radiation therapy (not recorded which).

CDR3: CASSTLEVAKNIQYF. CDR3 in DNA: TGTGCCAGCAGTACGCTTGAGGTAGCCAAAAACATTCAGTACTTC. J is TRBJ2-4 and V is TRBV28; D gene ambiguous. The CDR3 is made up of 15 amino acids. CDR1 and CDR2 from the germline V gene are MDHEN and SYDVKM. V shed 5 bases and J shed 0 bases, with 11 bases lying between them.